This T cell receptor beta chain derives from a study of blood T cell repertoires in COVID-19. V shed 6 bases, J shed 5 bases, and the junction held 8 bases outside the gene matches. CDR1 is SGHNT and CDR2 is YENEEA in the germline V gene. The CDR3 runs to 14 residues. The repertoire was sequenced with immunoSEQ multiplex PCR; TCRdb's copy has only in-frame clones and lacks some. The sample consists of 25,000 to 30,000 clones, around 92% of them appearing once. This clone showed up just once. The chain employs TRBV11-3 and TRBJ1-2; 8 bases fit TRBD1. Sequences were obtained from peripheral blood. The receptor was isolated from a man between 50 and 59 years old with active COVID-19. The CDR3 coding sequence is TGTGCCAGCAGTTTCAGGGGGCTGGGGTATGGCTACACCTTC. This codes for CASSFRGLGYGYTF.